This record concerns one T cell receptor beta chain sequence. Authors' processing steps: Cell counts per sample came from amplifying reference gene primers. Some clones are missing from TCRdb's copy, which holds only in-frame ones; the method was immunoSEQ multiplex PCR. That table gives V, J and clone size, and the DNA gave D and trimming. Among 300,000 to 450,000 clones, about 89% were seen once, and the ten largest hold about 9.4%. Germline V gene sequence: CDR1 KGHSH, CDR2 LQKENI. Trimming took off 1 base at V and 6 bases at J, with 10 bases between the two ends. The CDR3 sequence is 14 residues long. Enrolment of Seattle patients took place during active infection, and they were followed longitudinally. The data belong to a study of blood T cell repertoires in COVID-19. Study information: Sites in the United States, Italy and Spain provided acute and convalescent COVID-19 samples.

Sequenced: peripheral blood. The rearrangement links TRBV18 to TRBJ1-5, with TRBD1 as a possible D gene (6 bases). This sequence was found in a young woman with COVID-19, enrolled during active disease. The CDR3 DNA reads as TGTGCCAGCTCACCACAGGAAGGGGGTCAGCCCCAGCATTTT. Translating it yields CASSPQEGGQPQHF. The variable domain in full, with the rest retrieved from reference TRBV18 and TRBJ1-5, is NAGVMQNPRHLVRRRGQEARLRCSPMKGHSHVYWYRQLPEEGLKFMVYLQKENIIDESGMPKERFSAEFPKEGPSILRIQQVVRGDSAAYFCASSPQEGGQPQHFGDGTRLSIL.